The sequence of this T cell receptor (beta chain) was determined in a study of radiation and T cells in renal cell carcinoma. The protocol was immunoSEQ multiplex PCR, while the TCRdb copy is restricted to in-frame clones and leaves out a portion. Of some 100,000 clones listed, approximately 80% were seen once; the top ten hold roughly 6%. Time point reported: baseline pretreatment blood. Treatment given: 15 Gy SBRT to primary tumor, nephrectomy 4 weeks later. Radiation-treated patients gave blood at baseline, week 2 and week 4. V was shortened by 4 bases and J by 1 base, with 11 bases between the two germline ends. The CDR3 runs to 15 residues. The germline V gene has CDR1 MNHNY and CDR2 SVGAGI (reference sequence).

The V and J genes are TRBV6-6 and TRBJ2-1; D is ambiguous. The sample in question was blood, obtained from a patient whose treatment included radiotherapy and nephrectomy. The sequence derives from a man aged 55 to 69 with renal cell carcinoma. In DNA form, the CDR3 reads TGTGCCAGCAGTTTAGAGAGCCCGTCCTACAATGAGCAGTTCTTC. It codes for CASSLESPSYNEQFF.